This paragraph reports one T cell receptor beta chain. Using immunoSEQ multiplex PCR, the repertoire was profiled, and TCRdb retains in-frame clones only, with some absent. Here the sample spans over 250,000 clones, roughly 86% being singletons. The sample comes from a study of blood T cell repertoires in COVID-19. The CDR3 contains 14 residues. Trimming stripped 1 base from V and 6 bases from J, with 10 bases between. CDR1 is SGHVS and CDR2 is FQNEAQ in the germline V gene. The chain uses TRBV7-8 and TRBJ2-1; D not resolved. The material sequenced was PBMCs or T cells enriched from blood (not recorded which). The sequence was collected from a woman younger than 45 who had recovered from COVID-19. The CDR3 reads CASSLVLEFNEQFF. The DNA for the CDR3 is TGTGCCAGCAGCTTAGTTCTGGAGTTCAATGAGCAGTTCTTC. Complete variable domain (other parts from reference TRBV7-8 and TRBJ2-1): GAGVSQSPRYKVAKRGQDVALRCDPISGHVSLFWYQQALGQGPEFLTYFQNEAQLDKSGLPSDRFFAERPEGSVSTLKIQRTQQEDSAVYLCASSLVLEFNEQFFGPGTRLTVL.